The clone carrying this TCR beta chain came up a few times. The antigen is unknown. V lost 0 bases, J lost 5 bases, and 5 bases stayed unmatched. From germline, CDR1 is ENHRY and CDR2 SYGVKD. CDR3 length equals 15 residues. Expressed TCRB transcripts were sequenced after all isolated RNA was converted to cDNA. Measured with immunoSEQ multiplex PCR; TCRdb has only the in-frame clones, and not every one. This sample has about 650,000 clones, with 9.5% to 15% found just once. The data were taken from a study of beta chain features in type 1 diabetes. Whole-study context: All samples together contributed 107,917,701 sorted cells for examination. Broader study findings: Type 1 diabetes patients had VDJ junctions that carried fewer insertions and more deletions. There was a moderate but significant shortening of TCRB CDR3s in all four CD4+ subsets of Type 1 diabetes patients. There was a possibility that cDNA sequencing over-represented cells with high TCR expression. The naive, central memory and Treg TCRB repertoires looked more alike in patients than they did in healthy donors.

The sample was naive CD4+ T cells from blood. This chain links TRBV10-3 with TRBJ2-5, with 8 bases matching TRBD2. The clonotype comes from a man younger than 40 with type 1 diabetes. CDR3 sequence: CAISESIAGTETQYF. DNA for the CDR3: TGTGCCATCAGTGAGTCTATAGCGGGAACGGAGACCCAGTACTTC.